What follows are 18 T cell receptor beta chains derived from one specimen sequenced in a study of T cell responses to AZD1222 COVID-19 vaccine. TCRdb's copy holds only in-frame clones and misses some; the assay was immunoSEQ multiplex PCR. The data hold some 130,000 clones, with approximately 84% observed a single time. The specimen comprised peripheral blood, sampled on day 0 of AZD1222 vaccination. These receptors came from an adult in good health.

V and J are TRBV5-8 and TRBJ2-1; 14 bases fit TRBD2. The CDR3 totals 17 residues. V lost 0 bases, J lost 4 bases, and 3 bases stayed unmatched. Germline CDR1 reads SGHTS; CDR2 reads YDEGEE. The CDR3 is CASSLAGTSGGYNEQFF. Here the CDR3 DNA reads TGTGCCAGCAGCTTGGCCGGGACTAGCGGGGGTTACAATGAGCAGTTCTTC.

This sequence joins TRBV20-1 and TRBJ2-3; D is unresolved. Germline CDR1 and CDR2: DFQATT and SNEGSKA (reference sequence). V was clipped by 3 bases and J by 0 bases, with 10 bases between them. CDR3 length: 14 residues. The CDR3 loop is CSASPQTSTDTQYF. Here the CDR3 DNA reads TGCAGTGCTAGTCCACAGACTAGCACAGATACGCAGTATTTT.

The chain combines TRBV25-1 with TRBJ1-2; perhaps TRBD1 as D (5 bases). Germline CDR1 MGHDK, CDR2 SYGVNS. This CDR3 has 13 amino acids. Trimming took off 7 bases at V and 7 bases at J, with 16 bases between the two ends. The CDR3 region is CASTDSGVGGYTF. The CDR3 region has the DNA TGTGCCAGCACCGACTCGGGGGTGGGTGGCTACACCTTC.

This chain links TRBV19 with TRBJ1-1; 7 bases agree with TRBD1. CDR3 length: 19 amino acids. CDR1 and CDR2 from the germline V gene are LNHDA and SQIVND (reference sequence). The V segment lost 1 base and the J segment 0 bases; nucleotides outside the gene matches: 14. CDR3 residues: CASSIGNFRDRSMNTEAFF. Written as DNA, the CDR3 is TGTGCCAGTAGTATAGGAAACTTCCGGGACAGATCAATGAACACTGAAGCTTTCTTT.

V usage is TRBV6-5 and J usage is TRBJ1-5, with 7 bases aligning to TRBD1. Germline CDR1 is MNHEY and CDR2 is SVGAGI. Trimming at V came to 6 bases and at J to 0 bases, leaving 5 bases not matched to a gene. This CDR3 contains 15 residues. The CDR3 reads CASRSRGNSNQPQHF. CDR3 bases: TGTGCCAGCAGGTCCAGGGGGAATAGCAATCAGCCCCAGCATTTT.

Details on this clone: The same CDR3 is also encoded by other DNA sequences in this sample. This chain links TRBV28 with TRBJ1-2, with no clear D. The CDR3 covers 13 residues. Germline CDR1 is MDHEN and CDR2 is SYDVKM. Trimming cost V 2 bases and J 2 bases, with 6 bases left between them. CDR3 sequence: CASSLLGNYGYTF. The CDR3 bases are TGTGCCAGCAGTTTACTTGGGAACTATGGCTACACCTTC.

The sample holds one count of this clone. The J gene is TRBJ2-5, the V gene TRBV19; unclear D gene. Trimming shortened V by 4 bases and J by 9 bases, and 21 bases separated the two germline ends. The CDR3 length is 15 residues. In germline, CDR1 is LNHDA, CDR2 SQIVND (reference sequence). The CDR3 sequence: CASSTKGGGNMAQYF. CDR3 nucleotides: TGTGCCAGTAGTACTAAGGGCGGCGGCAACATGGCCCAGTACTTC.

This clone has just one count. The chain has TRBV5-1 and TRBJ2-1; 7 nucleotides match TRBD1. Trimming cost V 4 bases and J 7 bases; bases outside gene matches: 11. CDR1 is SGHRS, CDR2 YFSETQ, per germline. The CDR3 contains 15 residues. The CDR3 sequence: CASSTRQGMDNEQFF. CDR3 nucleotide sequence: TGCGCCAGCAGCACCCGACAGGGAATGGATAATGAGCAGTTCTTC.

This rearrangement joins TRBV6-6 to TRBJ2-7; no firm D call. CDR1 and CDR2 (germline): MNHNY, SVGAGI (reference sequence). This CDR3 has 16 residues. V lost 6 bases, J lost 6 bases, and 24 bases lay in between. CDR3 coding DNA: TGTGCCAGCAGCACCCTCGCTAATTGGCTCGATGGCGAGCAGTACTTC. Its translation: CASSTLANWLDGEQYF.

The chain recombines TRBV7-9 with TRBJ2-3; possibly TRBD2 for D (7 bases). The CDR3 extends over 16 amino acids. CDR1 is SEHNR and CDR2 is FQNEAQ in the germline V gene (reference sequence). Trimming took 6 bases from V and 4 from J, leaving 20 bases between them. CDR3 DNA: TGTGCCAGCAGTTTTGGTGCGGGAGAGGGGGCAGATACGCAGTATTTT. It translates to CASSFGAGEGADTQYF. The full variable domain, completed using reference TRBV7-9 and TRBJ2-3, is DTGVSQNPRHKITKRGQNVTFRCDPISEHNRLYWYRQTLGQGPEFLTYFQNEAQLEKSRLLSDRFSAERPKGSFSTLEIQRTEQGDSAMYLCASSFGAGEGADTQYFGPGTRLTVL.

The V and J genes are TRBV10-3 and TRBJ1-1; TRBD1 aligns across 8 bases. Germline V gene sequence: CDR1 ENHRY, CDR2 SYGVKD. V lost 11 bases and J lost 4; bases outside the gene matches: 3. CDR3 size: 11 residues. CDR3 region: CAATGATEAFF. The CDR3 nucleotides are TGTGCCGCGACAGGGGCCACTGAAGCTTTCTTT.

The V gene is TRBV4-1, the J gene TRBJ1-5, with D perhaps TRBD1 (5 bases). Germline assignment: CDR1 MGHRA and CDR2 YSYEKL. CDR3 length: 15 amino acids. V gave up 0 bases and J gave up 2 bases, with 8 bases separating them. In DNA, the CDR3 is TGCGCCAGCAGCCAAGATATGGGGGGCAATCAGCCCCAGCATTTT. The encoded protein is CASSQDMGGNQPQHF.

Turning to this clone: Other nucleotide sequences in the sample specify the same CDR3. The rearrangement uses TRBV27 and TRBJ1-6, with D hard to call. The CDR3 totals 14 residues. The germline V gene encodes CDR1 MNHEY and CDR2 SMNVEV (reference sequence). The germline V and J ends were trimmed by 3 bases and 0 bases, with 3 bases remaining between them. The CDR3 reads CASSFSSYNSPLHF. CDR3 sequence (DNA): TGTGCCAGCAGTTTCAGCTCCTATAATTCACCCCTCCACTTT.

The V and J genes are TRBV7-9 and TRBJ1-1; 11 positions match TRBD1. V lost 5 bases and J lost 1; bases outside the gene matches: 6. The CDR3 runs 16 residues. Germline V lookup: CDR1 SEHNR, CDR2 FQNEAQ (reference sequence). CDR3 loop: CASSRDRGTQNTEAFF. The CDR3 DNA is TGTGCCAGCAGCCGGGACAGGGGGACCCAGAACACTGAAGCTTTCTTT.

The CDR3 sequence is CASSMVGGTEAFF. The CDR3 DNA reads TGTGCCAGTAGTATGGTGGGTGGCACTGAAGCTTTCTTT. This chain joins TRBV19 and TRBJ1-1, with D uncertain. V was shortened by 3 bases and J by 4 bases, with 9 bases between the two germline ends. The CDR3 totals 13 residues. The germline CDR1 and CDR2 sequences are LNHDA and SQIVND (reference sequence).

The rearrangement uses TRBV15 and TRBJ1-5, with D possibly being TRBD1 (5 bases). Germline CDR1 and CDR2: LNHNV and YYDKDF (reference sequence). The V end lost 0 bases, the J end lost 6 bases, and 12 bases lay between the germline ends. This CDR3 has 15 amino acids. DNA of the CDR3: TGTGCCACCAGCAGAGAGGGGGGACTCGGTCAGCCCCAGCATTTT. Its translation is CATSREGGLGQPQHF. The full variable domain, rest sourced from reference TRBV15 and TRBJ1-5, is DAMVIQNPRYQVTQFGKPVTLSCSQTLNHNVMYWYQQKSSQAPKLLFHYYDKDFNNEADTPDNFQSRRPNTSFCFLDIRSPGLGDTAMYLCATSREGGLGQPQHFGDGTRLSIL.

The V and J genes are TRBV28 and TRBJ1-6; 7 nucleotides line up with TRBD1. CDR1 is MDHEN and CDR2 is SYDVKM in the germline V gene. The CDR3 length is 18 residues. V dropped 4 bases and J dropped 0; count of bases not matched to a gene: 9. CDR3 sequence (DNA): TGTGCCAGCAGTTGGGCCAGGCGGGACAGCTCCTATAATTCACCCCTCCACTTT. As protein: CASSWARRDSSYNSPLHF.

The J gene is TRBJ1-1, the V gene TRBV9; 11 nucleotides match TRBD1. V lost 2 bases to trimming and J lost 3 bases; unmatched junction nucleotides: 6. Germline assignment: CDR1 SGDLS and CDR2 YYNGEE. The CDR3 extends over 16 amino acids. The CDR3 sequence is CASSVGTGGSDTEAFF. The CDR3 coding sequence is TGTGCCAGCAGCGTCGGGACAGGGGGAAGCGACACTGAAGCTTTCTTT.